These 15 T cell receptor beta chains came from one sample sequenced in a study of T cells in Graves' hyperthyroidism and ophthalmopathy. Authors of the study amplified TCR beta CDR3 regions from RNA transcripts. When the TCR CDR3 underwent first-round RT-PCR, the HTBI primer set was used. TCRdb reprocessed the multiplex PCR reads with MiXCR, giving one entry per CDR3 protein. The sample has a few hundred thousand distinct CDR3 sequences; approximately 13% are singletons. The sample comprised blood. These receptors came from a woman aged 18-35 years with Graves' hyperthyroidism.

Only a few counts were recorded for this clonotype. The genes are TRBV20-1 and TRBJ1-4; D is undetermined. V was trimmed by 5 bases and J by 8 bases, leaving 6 bases between them. This CDR3 spans 10 amino acids. Per the germline V gene, CDR1 is DFQATT and CDR2 is SNEGSKA (reference sequence). The CDR3 reads CSAPQEKLFF. The CDR3 DNA reads as TGCAGTGCTCCTCAAGAAAAACTGTTTTTT.

The CDR3 DNA reads as TGTGCCAGCAGCGGGACACGGCTTGGAAACACCATATATTTT. This gives the protein CASSGTRLGNTIYF. This chain uses TRBV5-5 with TRBJ1-3; the D gene is possibly TRBD1 (6 bases). Per germline, CDR1 SGHKS and CDR2 YYEKEE (reference sequence). The length of the CDR3 is 14 residues. Trimming left V 4 bases short and J 3 bases short, with 11 bases between.

Remarks on this clonotype: This may be a read error: a much more frequent sequence differs by one nucleotide. V and J are TRBV12-3 or TRBV12-4 and TRBJ2-5; D remains ambiguous. This CDR3 is built from 13 residues. Here the CDR3 DNA reads TGTGTCAGCAAAACGGACGGCGAGCTTACCCAGTACTTC. Protein sequence: CVSKTDGELTQYF.

Many counts were recorded for this clonotype. This chain links TRBV7-9 with TRBJ2-5, with unresolved D. Per the germline V gene, CDR1 is SEHNR and CDR2 is FQNEAQ (reference sequence). CDR3 length equals 16 residues. Trimming took off 0 bases at V and 2 bases at J, with 13 bases between the two ends. This CDR3 reads CASSLAMDPAQETQYF. The CDR3 DNA reads as TGTGCCAGCAGCTTAGCCATGGATCCAGCTCAAGAGACCCAGTACTTC.

There are many counts of this clonotype. The chain has TRBV20-1 and TRBJ2-7; the match to TRBD1 covers 9 bases. This CDR3 is 14 amino acids long. Losses at the gene ends were 5 bases for V and 6 bases for J; bases not matched to a gene: 11. The germline CDR1 and CDR2 sequences are DFQATT and SNEGSKA (reference sequence). The CDR3 coding sequence is TGCAGTGCTGATGAATGGGACAGGGCAACCGAGCAGTACTTC. Translation gives CSADEWDRATEQYF.

Many counts were recorded for this clonotype. The chain is built from TRBV20-1 and TRBJ2-1; no clear D. Germline CDR1 reads DFQATT; CDR2 reads SNEGSKA (reference sequence). Trimming removed 3 bases from V and 10 bases from J, with 19 bases in between. The CDR3 consists of 14 residues. The CDR3 DNA sequence: TGCAGTGCTAGTCCTTCGCCGATACAATGGGAGCAGTTCTTC. Protein product: CSASPSPIQWEQFF.

This clonotype occurred many times. V and J are TRBV20-1 and TRBJ2-1; 10 nucleotides line up with TRBD2. CDR3 length: 15 residues. CDR1 and CDR2 (germline): DFQATT, SNEGSKA (reference sequence). J lost 4 bases, V lost 3 bases, and 6 bases had no gene match. CDR3 sequence reads: CSASPSGRMYNEQFF. CDR3 in DNA: TGCAGTGCTAGCCCTAGCGGGAGAATGTACAATGAGCAGTTCTTC.

This chain connects TRBV5-1 to TRBJ2-5; 10 nucleotides agree with TRBD2. The assigned J gene may be wrong: the sequence end matches TRBJ2-1 better. CDR1 is SGHRS and CDR2 is YFSETQ in the germline V gene. This CDR3 spans 16 amino acids. Here the CDR3 reads CASSLGSSSGSETQFF. CDR3 coding DNA: TGCGCCAGCAGCTTGGGATCGTCTAGCGGGAGCGAGACCCAGTTCTTC.

This clonotype was counted ten times or more. The chain couples TRBV20-1 to TRBJ2-1; D is ambiguous. Germline values: CDR1 DFQATT, CDR2 SNEGSKA (reference sequence). The CDR3 has 11 residues. Trimming removed 2 bases from V and 7 bases from J, with 6 bases in between. CDR3 nucleotide sequence: TGCAGTGCTAGAAAGGGTAATGAGCAGTTCTTC. Amino acid sequence: CSARKGNEQFF.

In the case of this clonotype: A much larger clone lies a single base off, so this may be a read error. The chain employs TRBV7-2 and TRBJ1-5; D is unclear. The CDR3 runs to 15 residues. Germline V gene lookup returns CDR1 SGHTA and CDR2 FQGNSA. The CDR3 here is CVSSRTSGSNQPQHF. Here the CDR3 DNA reads TGTGTCAGCAGCCGCACTTCGGGGAGCAATCAGCCCCAGCATTTT.

V usage is TRBV4-1 and J usage is TRBJ1-6; possible D gene TRBD1, 5 bases. The V end lost 0 bases, the J end lost 9 bases, and 9 bases lay between the germline ends. The CDR3 consists of 14 residues. CDR1 is MGHRA, CDR2 YSYEKL, per germline. Here the CDR3 DNA reads TGCGCCAGCAGCCAAGATCCGGGGGGTTCACCCCTCCACTTT. Translated, it gives CASSQDPGGSPLHF.

This clonotype was counted many times. The chain has TRBV3-1 and TRBJ2-7; 14 nucleotides agree with TRBD2. The CDR3 sequence is 15 residues long. Germline CDR1 LGHDT, CDR2 YNNKEL (reference sequence). The junction had 1 base not matched to a gene; V was cut back by 1 base and J by 5 bases. The CDR3 coding sequence is TGTGCCAGCAGCCAAGGGGGACTAGCGGGGGACGAGCAGTACTTC. Translation: CASSQGGLAGDEQYF.

A note on this clonotype: A much larger clone differs from this one at a single base, so this may be a read error. It is likely a read error, because the conserved phenylalanine at the end of the CDR3 is missing. This rearrangement joins TRBV6-1 to TRBJ2-7; D is perhaps TRBD1 (6 bases). CDR3 length: 12 residues. Germline CDR1 and CDR2: MNHNS and SASEGT. Trimming cost V 6 bases and J 5 bases, with 11 bases left between them. The CDR3 coding sequence is TGTGCCAGCAGCCAGACAGGCCACGAGCAGTACCTC. It encodes CASSQTGHEQYL.

This clonotype was seen ten or more times. This sequence joins TRBV11-2 and TRBJ2-7, with D unclear. Germline loops: CDR1 SGHAT, CDR2 FQNNGV. The CDR3 is 13 amino acids. Trimming left V 2 bases short and J 3 bases short, with 8 bases between. CDR3 sequence (DNA): TGTGCCAGCAGCTTATTTCGCGTCTACGAGCAGTACTTC. It yields the protein CASSLFRVYEQYF.

This clonotype was counted ten times or more. The chain recombines TRBV20-1 with TRBJ1-2; TRBD1 is a possible D gene (5 bases). The ends were cut back, 2 bases at V and 0 bases at J, with 7 bases in the middle. The CDR3 spans 13 residues. The germline V gene encodes CDR1 DFQATT and CDR2 SNEGSKA (reference sequence). The CDR3 loop reads CSARRGPNYGYTF. The CDR3 DNA reads TGCAGTGCTAGAAGGGGTCCTAACTATGGCTACACCTTC.